This T cell receptor (beta chain) was observed in a study of shared clonotypes between healthy human individuals. Whole-study findings and limits: The four-donor shared clonotypes exceeded non-shared clonotypes in generation probability, with non-shared ones scoring lower. Collection of samples was limited to blood; tissue repertoires likely differ.

Some 30,000 T cell genomes, or roughly 200 ng DNA, went into the sorted-subset replicate PCRs. Libraries were prepared by immunoSEQ multiplex PCR; TCRdb keeps only in-frame clonotypes and omits some of them. The sample records around 2,000,000 clones, 85% to 95% being singletons. Every donor was a Caucasian adult from Nashville, Tennessee. Of note for this clone: Its specificity is not known.

V gave up 4 bases and J gave up 4 bases, with 8 bases separating them. There are 12 residues in the CDR3. In germline, CDR1 is LNHDA, CDR2 SQIVND (reference sequence). The chain uses TRBV19 and TRBJ2-7, with TRBD2 as a possible D gene (6 bases). Sequencing was performed on naive CD4+ T cells sorted from blood. Subset given: CD45RA+ positively selected. This TCR was sampled from a man between 18 and 35 years old in good health. This CDR3 is CASSTAGYEQYF. As DNA, the CDR3 is TGTGCCAGTAGTACCGCGGGATACGAGCAGTACTTC.